The rows below give T cell receptor beta chains drawn from one sample of a study of blood T cell repertoires in COVID-19. The assay was immunoSEQ multiplex PCR, and TCRdb's table has in-frame clones only and misses some. This sample has 100,000 to 150,000 clones, with 90% found just once. Sequenced sample: peripheral blood. These receptors were collected from a man aged 55 to 70 with COVID-19, enrolled during active disease. CDR3s include the opening cysteine and the closing phenylalanine or tryptophan. D genes are given only for firm matches. Part of the rows lack a size; the others show once, few, many or a class for expanded clones.

clone size: NA; D gene: TRBD1; J gene: TRBJ1-2; V gene: TRBV6-5; CDR3 protein: CASSYSRTGSNPYTF; CDR3 DNA: TGTGCCAGCAGTTACTCGAGGACAGGAAGTAACCCCTACACCTTC
clone size: NA; D gene: NA; J gene: TRBJ1-1; V gene: TRBV2; CDR3 protein: CASTEKRGAGDTEAFF; CDR3 DNA: TGTGCCAGCACAGAGAAGAGGGGAGCGGGGGACACTGAAGCTTTCTTT
clone size: few; D gene: NA; J gene: TRBJ2-2; V gene: TRBV18; CDR3 protein: CASSPRVTSGTGELFF; CDR3 DNA: TGTGCCAGCTCACCCCGGGTGACCTCGGGCACCGGGGAGCTGTTTTTT
clone size: NA; D gene: TRBD1; J gene: TRBJ2-1; V gene: TRBV12-5; CDR3 protein: CASGTPRTGEFLSSYNEQFF; CDR3 DNA: TGTGCTAGTGGAACACCGAGGACAGGGGAATTTTTGAGTTCCTACAATGAGCAGTTCTTC
clone size: NA; D gene: NA; J gene: TRBJ2-5; V gene: TRBV7-8; CDR3 protein: CASSPRKRLRGETQYF; CDR3 DNA: TGTGCCAGCAGCCCCCGCAAGAGACTGCGAGGCGAGACCCAGTACTTC
clone size: NA; D gene: TRBD1; J gene: TRBJ1-6; V gene: TRBV3-1/TRBV3-2; CDR3 protein: CASSLGQGNDSPLHF; CDR3 DNA: TGTGCCAGCAGCCTCGGACAGGGAAACGATTCACCCCTCCACTTT
clone size: NA; D gene: NA; J gene: TRBJ1-4; V gene: TRBV5-4; CDR3 protein: CASSLSGVNEKLFF; CDR3 DNA: TGTGCCAGCAGCTTATCCGGGGTAAATGAAAAACTGTTTTTT
clone size: NA; D gene: NA; J gene: TRBJ1-2; V gene: TRBV3-1/TRBV3-2; CDR3 protein: CASSSPGEGYTF; CDR3 DNA: TGTGCCAGCAGCTCGCCAGGGGAAGGCTACACCTTC
clone size: NA; D gene: TRBD1; J gene: TRBJ1-5; V gene: TRBV24-1; CDR3 protein: CATKWTGAVQPQHF; CDR3 DNA: TGTGCCACCAAATGGACAGGGGCCGTTCAGCCCCAGCATTTT
clone size: NA; D gene: TRBD2; J gene: TRBJ2-1; V gene: TRBV9; CDR3 protein: CASSVGLAGDYNEQFF; CDR3 DNA: TGTGCCAGCAGCGTGGGACTAGCGGGGGACTACAATGAGCAGTTCTTC
clone size: NA; D gene: NA; J gene: TRBJ1-2; V gene: TRBV3-1/TRBV3-2; CDR3 protein: CASSQRPGSGYTF; CDR3 DNA: TGTGCCAGCAGCCAACGTCCAGGGTCCGGCTACACCTTC
clone size: NA; D gene: TRBD1; J gene: TRBJ2-5; V gene: TRBV4-1; CDR3 protein: CASSPPDREQETQYF; CDR3 DNA: TGCGCCAGCAGCCCCCCCGACAGGGAGCAAGAGACCCAGTACTTC
clone size: once; D gene: TRBD1; J gene: TRBJ2-7; V gene: TRBV11-2; CDR3 protein: CASTLSTGGEQYF; CDR3 DNA: TGTGCCAGCACCCTTTCTACAGGGGGCGAGCAGTACTTC
clone size: NA; D gene: NA; J gene: TRBJ2-1; V gene: TRBV10-2; CDR3 protein: CASGEDEQFF; CDR3 DNA: TGCGCCAGCGGGGAGGATGAGCAGTTCTTC
clone size: NA; D gene: TRBD2; J gene: TRBJ2-1; V gene: TRBV30; CDR3 protein: CACLRVQREGGEQFF; CDR3 DNA: TGTGCCTGCCTCCGCGTCCAGCGGGAGGGGGGTGAGCAGTTCTTC
clone size: NA; D gene: NA; J gene: TRBJ1-4; V gene: TRBV28; CDR3 protein: CASSLDGGKGEKLFF; CDR3 DNA: TGTGCCAGCAGTTTAGATGGGGGGAAAGGTGAAAAACTGTTTTTT
clone size: NA; D gene: TRBD2; J gene: TRBJ2-5; V gene: TRBV7-8; CDR3 protein: CASSLLAGGNDPQYF; CDR3 DNA: TGTGCCAGCAGCCTACTAGCGGGAGGAAACGATCCCCAGTACTTC
clone size: few; D gene: NA; J gene: TRBJ2-7; V gene: TRBV19; CDR3 protein: CARAGAPSRELAYEQYF; CDR3 DNA: TGTGCCCGGGCGGGGGCTCCCTCGAGAGAGTTAGCCTACGAGCAGTACTTC
clone size: NA; D gene: NA; J gene: TRBJ1-3; V gene: TRBV7-2; CDR3 protein: CASSLVGTPEVGNTIYF; CDR3 DNA: TGTGCCAGCAGCTTAGTAGGGACACCGGAGGTTGGAAACACCATATATTTT
clone size: NA; D gene: TRBD1; J gene: TRBJ1-2; V gene: TRBV30; CDR3 protein: CASPGDSYGYTF; CDR3 DNA: TGTGCCTCCCCGGGGGACAGCTATGGCTACACCTTC
clone size: NA; D gene: TRBD1; J gene: TRBJ1-2; V gene: TRBV29-1; CDR3 protein: CSATSRTGTYGYTF; CDR3 DNA: TGCAGCGCGACTAGTAGGACAGGAACCTATGGCTACACCTTC
clone size: NA; D gene: TRBD2; J gene: TRBJ2-1; V gene: TRBV6-2/TRBV6-3; CDR3 protein: CASSPLSRREGNEQFF; CDR3 DNA: TGTGCCAGCAGCCCCCTCAGTCGGCGGGAGGGCAATGAGCAGTTCTTC
clone size: NA; D gene: NA; J gene: TRBJ1-1; V gene: TRBV7-9; CDR3 protein: CASTPSGLNTEAFF; CDR3 DNA: TGTGCCAGCACCCCTTCAGGGCTGAACACTGAAGCTTTCTTT
clone size: NA; D gene: TRBD1; J gene: TRBJ2-2; V gene: TRBV6-5; CDR3 protein: CASSRDRGNTGELFF; CDR3 DNA: TGTGCCAGCAGCAGAGACAGGGGGAACACCGGGGAGCTGTTTTTT
clone size: NA; D gene: NA; J gene: TRBJ2-7; V gene: TRBV5-1; CDR3 protein: CASSLSQASYEQYF; CDR3 DNA: TGCGCCAGCAGCCTGTCACAGGCCTCCTACGAGCAGTACTTC
clone size: NA; D gene: NA; J gene: TRBJ2-3; V gene: TRBV6-5; CDR3 protein: CASSPSTERTDTQYF; CDR3 DNA: TGTGCCAGCAGCCCGTCGACAGAGCGCACAGATACGCAGTATTTT
clone size: NA; D gene: NA; J gene: TRBJ1-6; V gene: TRBV6-6; CDR3 protein: CASSRLGRGQDYSNSPLHF; CDR3 DNA: TGTGCCAGCAGTCGACTCGGGCGGGGCCAAGATTATTCTAATTCACCCCTCCACTTT
clone size: NA; D gene: NA; J gene: TRBJ2-7; V gene: TRBV3-1/TRBV3-2; CDR3 protein: CASSPSSLEAEQYF; CDR3 DNA: TGTGCCAGCAGCCCCTCTTCACTTGAAGCCGAGCAGTACTTC
clone size: NA; D gene: TRBD1; J gene: TRBJ1-1; V gene: TRBV6-5; CDR3 protein: CASSWGQGLNTEAFF; CDR3 DNA: TGTGCCAGCAGTTGGGGACAGGGTCTGAACACTGAAGCTTTCTTT
clone size: NA; D gene: TRBD2; J gene: TRBJ2-7; V gene: TRBV10-2; CDR3 protein: CASRTSGRAGEQYF; CDR3 DNA: TGCGCCAGTAGAACTAGCGGGAGGGCCGGGGAGCAGTACTTC
clone size: NA; D gene: TRBD1; J gene: TRBJ1-5; V gene: TRBV19; CDR3 protein: CASANPGQINQPQHF; CDR3 DNA: TGTGCCAGTGCTAATCCGGGACAGATCAATCAGCCCCAGCATTTT
clone size: NA; D gene: NA; J gene: TRBJ1-5; V gene: TRBV6-5; CDR3 protein: CASSYSATAFNQPQHF; CDR3 DNA: TGTGCCAGCAGTTACTCGGCGACAGCTTTCAATCAGCCCCAGCATTTT
clone size: few; D gene: NA; J gene: TRBJ2-4; V gene: TRBV29-1; CDR3 protein: CSVEDLLAGAWGDIQYF; CDR3 DNA: TGCAGCGTTGAAGATCTACTTGCAGGGGCGTGGGGTGACATTCAGTACTTC
clone size: NA; D gene: NA; J gene: TRBJ1-3; V gene: TRBV6-5; CDR3 protein: CASGADTGGNTIYF; CDR3 DNA: TGTGCCAGCGGGGCCGACACGGGTGGAAACACCATATATTTT
clone size: once; D gene: TRBD1; J gene: TRBJ1-4; V gene: TRBV28; CDR3 protein: CASSSRDRGEKLFF; CDR3 DNA: TGTGCCAGCAGTTCGAGGGACAGGGGGGAAAAACTGTTTTTT
clone size: once; D gene: NA; J gene: TRBJ2-7; V gene: TRBV7-9; CDR3 protein: CASSLLATGEQYF; CDR3 DNA: TGTGCCAGCAGTCTACTAGCGACAGGCGAGCAGTACTTC
clone size: once; D gene: TRBD1; J gene: TRBJ1-1; V gene: TRBV10-3; CDR3 protein: CAITPSQGRAEAFF; CDR3 DNA: TGTGCCATCACCCCCTCACAGGGGAGAGCTGAAGCTTTCTTT